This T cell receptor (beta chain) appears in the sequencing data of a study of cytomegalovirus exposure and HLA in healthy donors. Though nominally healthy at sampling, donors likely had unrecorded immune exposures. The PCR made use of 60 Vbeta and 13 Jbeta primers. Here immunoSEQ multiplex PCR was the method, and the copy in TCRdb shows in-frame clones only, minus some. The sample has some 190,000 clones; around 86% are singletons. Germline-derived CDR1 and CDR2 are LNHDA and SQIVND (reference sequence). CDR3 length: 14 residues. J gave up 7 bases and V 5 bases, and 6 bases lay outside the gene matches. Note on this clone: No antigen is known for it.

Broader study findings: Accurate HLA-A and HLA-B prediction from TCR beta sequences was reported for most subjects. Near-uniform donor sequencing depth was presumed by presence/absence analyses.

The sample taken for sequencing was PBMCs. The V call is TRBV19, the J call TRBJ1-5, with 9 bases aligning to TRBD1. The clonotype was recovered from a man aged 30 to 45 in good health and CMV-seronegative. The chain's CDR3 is CASSPGQGPQPQHF. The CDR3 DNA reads TGTGCCAGTAGTCCGGGACAGGGACCCCAGCCCCAGCATTTT.